These T cell receptor beta chains were read from a single sample in a study of T cell repertoires in cytomegalovirus infection. Antigen specificity for these receptors is unknown. TCRdb recomputed calls from the reads with MiXCR, one row per CDR3 protein. In the table there are some 900,000 distinct CDR3 sequences, less than 35% of which are singletons. Specimen: cultured CD8+ T cells from PBMCs, collected from culture after CMV antigen stimulation. The receptor set was obtained from a human donor in good health (CMV status not recorded). Some clones in this sample may be carry-over from other donors' samples. The CDR3 runs from the conserved cysteine through the conserved F or W. The order of the fields is D gene, V gene, clone size, J gene, CDR3 DNA, CDR3 protein. The D gene is left open where the match is weak. Some rows have no size entry. The others give once, few or many, or a class for an expanded clone.

-	TRBV7-2	many	TRBJ1-1	TGTGCCAGCAGTTTCGCCGGGACTGAAGCTTTCTTT	CASSFAGTEAFF
TRBD1	TRBV7-9	-	TRBJ2-3	TGTGCCAGCAGCTTCACAGGGGGTTATGGGACAGATACGCAGTATTTT	CASSFTGGYGTDTQYF
-	TRBV5-1	-	TRBJ2-5	TGCGCCAGCAGATTTGAGGGGGTACAAGAGACCCAGTACTTC	CASRFEGVQETQYF
-	TRBV6-5	-	TRBJ1-1	TGTGCCAGCAGTTACTCGGTTACAGACATGAACACTGAAGCTTTCTTT	CASSYSVTDMNTEAFF
-	TRBV5-6	few	TRBJ1-1	TGTGCCAGCTTAAGCCCAGGGGAAACTGAAGCTTTCTTT	CASLSPGETEAFF
-	TRBV7-6	few	TRBJ2-5	TGTGCCAGCAGCCCCAATGAACCTCGGGGGGAGACCCAGTACTTC	CASSPNEPRGETQYF
-	TRBV27	many	TRBJ1-2	TGTGCCAGCAGTCCCTCCCCGGACTATGGCTACACCTTC	CASSPSPDYGYTF
-	TRBV6-1	few	TRBJ1-1	TGTGCCAGCAGTGAAGCGGGGGTCGTCACTGAAGCTTTCTTT	CASSEAGVVTEAFF
TRBD2	TRBV20-1	once	TRBJ2-3	TGCAGTGCTAGCCCCATCCCGGAGGAGCGGGGGACCTCCACAGATACGCAGTATTTT	CSASPIPEERGTSTDTQYF
-	TRBV12-3/TRBV12-4	-	TRBJ2-2	TGTGCCAGCAGTTTAGGGTGGGCCGGGGAGCTGTTTTTT	CASSLGWAGELFF
TRBD1	TRBV4-1	-	TRBJ2-7	TGCGCCAGCAGCCAAGGGACAGGGTCCTCCTACGAGCAGTACTTC	CASSQGTGSSYEQYF
TRBD1	TRBV27	-	TRBJ2-6	TGTGCCAGCAGCAGGGGGTTCTCTGGGGCCAACGTCCTGACTTTC	CASSRGFSGANVLTF
-	TRBV2	-	TRBJ1-1	TGTGCCAGCAGTGCCCTGGGGGGTCGGGGAGTGAACACTGAAGCTTTCTTT	CASSALGGRGVNTEAFF
-	TRBV7-3	few	TRBJ1-4	TGTGCCAGCAGCTTAGGGGGGGGTGCTAATGAAAAACTGTTTTTT	CASSLGGGANEKLFF
TRBD1	TRBV12-3/TRBV12-4	-	TRBJ2-5	TGTGCCAGCAGTTTTGGGACAGCGGCAGGAGAGACCCAGTACTTC	CASSFGTAAGETQYF
-	TRBV6-6	few	TRBJ1-2	TGTGCCAGCAGTTACTCGGACCCAGTCTATGGCTACACCTTC	CASSYSDPVYGYTF
TRBD1	TRBV6-1	once	TRBJ1-1	TGTGCCAGCAGTGGCACGACAGGGTGGGACACTGAAGCTTTCTTT	CASSGTTGWDTEAFF
TRBD1	TRBV19	-	TRBJ1-2	TGTGCCAGTAGTAGGGGGACAGATCCTAACTATGGCTACACCTTC	CASSRGTDPNYGYTF
TRBD2	TRBV19	-	TRBJ2-1	TGTGCCAGTACGTTCAAGCGGGGGGCTGGGAATGAGCAGTTCTTC	CASTFKRGAGNEQFF
-	TRBV12-3/TRBV12-4	few	TRBJ1-1	TGTGCCAGCAGTTGGAGGGAGCCGCTTGAAGCTTTCTTT	CASSWREPLEAFF
-	TRBV7-6	many	TRBJ2-3	TGTGCCAGCAGCTTAGCCCCAGGCACAGATACGCAGTATTTT	CASSLAPGTDTQYF
-	TRBV19	few	TRBJ1-1	TGTGCCAGTAGTATTCCGGGAAATATGAACACTGAAGCTTTCTTT	CASSIPGNMNTEAFF
-	TRBV6-2/TRBV6-3	few	TRBJ2-1	TGTGCCACTCGAGGAGGGGGCTCCTACAATGAGCAGTTCTTC	CATRGGGSYNEQFF
TRBD2	TRBV4-1	-	TRBJ2-7	TGCGCCAGCAGCCCGACTAGCTCAACTTTCGAGCAGTACTTC	CASSPTSSTFEQYF
-	TRBV4-1	few	TRBJ2-1	TGCGCCAGCAGCCAAGAAGGGGGGGGTCGGGCGGCGCAGTTCTTC	CASSQEGGGRAAQFF
-	TRBV7-2	many	TRBJ2-2	TGTGCCAGCAGCTTAAGTGAGGAACTCCCGCGGGCCACCGGGGAGCTGTTTTTT	CASSLSEELPRATGELFF
-	TRBV6-5	few	TRBJ2-1	TGTGCCAGCAGTTACTCTGGCAGAGGGGCCTACAATGAGCAGTTCTTC	CASSYSGRGAYNEQFF
-	TRBV7-6	few	TRBJ1-2	TGTGCCAGCAGGGGGGTAGACTCAAACTATGGCTACACCTTC	CASRGVDSNYGYTF
-	TRBV7-9	-	TRBJ2-1	TGTGCCAGCAGCTTAGTTATTGGGGGTTGGCTTCCCCATGAGCAGTTCTTC	CASSLVIGGWLPHEQFF
-	TRBV13	-	TRBJ2-2	TGTGCCAGCAGCCGACTCGAGGGGAACACCGGGGAGCTGTTTTTT	CASSRLEGNTGELFF
-	TRBV6-1	-	TRBJ1-1	TGTGCCAGCAGTGAAATTTTAGGTCAGGTGGAAGCTTTCTTT	CASSEILGQVEAFF
TRBD1	TRBV7-2	few	TRBJ2-2	TGTGCCAGCAGCTCACAGGGGGGCGTAGAGCTGTTTTTT	CASSSQGGVELFF
-	TRBV6-2/TRBV6-3	-	TRBJ2-1	TGTGCCAGCAAGGCGAAAAAAATCTACAATGAGCAGTTCTTC	CASKAKKIYNEQFF
TRBD1	TRBV7-9	many	TRBJ2-3	TGTGCCAGCAGCCCCCGGGACAGAAACCCTCGGTGGGATACGCAGTATTTT	CASSPRDRNPRWDTQYF
TRBD1	TRBV7-6	few	TRBJ1-2	TGTGCCAGCAGCTCAAGACAGGGAGTCTATGGCTACACCTTC	CASSSRQGVYGYTF
-	TRBV7-9	-	TRBJ2-3	TGTGCCAGCAGCTTAGCGCTGGGCGGTAGCACAGATACGCAGTATTTT	CASSLALGGSTDTQYF
TRBD1	TRBV2	-	TRBJ2-4	TGTGCCAGCAGCCCCGAGAGGGGGCTCAAAAACATTCAGTACTTC	CASSPERGLKNIQYF
TRBD1	TRBV7-2	few	TRBJ1-1	TGTGCCAGCAGCTTAGGTCTGGGACAGGGGGCCCGTGAAGCTTTCTTT	CASSLGLGQGAREAFF
-	TRBV12-3/TRBV12-4	-	TRBJ1-5	TGTGCCAGCAGTTCTGAAGGGGATCCCTATAGCAATCAGCCCCAGCATTTT	CASSSEGDPYSNQPQHF
-	TRBV15	-	TRBJ1-5	TGTGCCACCAGCAGAGGGGTCGACTGGCAGCCCCAGCATTTT	CATSRGVDWQPQHF
TRBD1	TRBV20-1	-	TRBJ2-7	TGCAGTGCCCGGACAGGATCGTCCTACGAGCAGTACTTC	CSARTGSSYEQYF
TRBD1	TRBV2	-	TRBJ2-7	TGTGCCAACAATGACAGGGCAGGCGAGCAGTACTTC	CANNDRAGEQYF
-	TRBV6-2/TRBV6-3	few	TRBJ2-1	TGTGCCAGCAGTAAGAGGGGTGAGCAGTTCTTC	CASSKRGEQFF
-	TRBV7-3	-	TRBJ1-1	TGTGCCAGCAGCCCGGACGGGTGGACGGTGAACACTGAAGCTTTCTTT	CASSPDGWTVNTEAFF
TRBD1	TRBV12-3/TRBV12-4	few	TRBJ1-2	TGTGCCAGCAGTCTAAGGGACAGGGGAGCTCTAATTAACTATGGCTACACCTTC	CASSLRDRGALINYGYTF